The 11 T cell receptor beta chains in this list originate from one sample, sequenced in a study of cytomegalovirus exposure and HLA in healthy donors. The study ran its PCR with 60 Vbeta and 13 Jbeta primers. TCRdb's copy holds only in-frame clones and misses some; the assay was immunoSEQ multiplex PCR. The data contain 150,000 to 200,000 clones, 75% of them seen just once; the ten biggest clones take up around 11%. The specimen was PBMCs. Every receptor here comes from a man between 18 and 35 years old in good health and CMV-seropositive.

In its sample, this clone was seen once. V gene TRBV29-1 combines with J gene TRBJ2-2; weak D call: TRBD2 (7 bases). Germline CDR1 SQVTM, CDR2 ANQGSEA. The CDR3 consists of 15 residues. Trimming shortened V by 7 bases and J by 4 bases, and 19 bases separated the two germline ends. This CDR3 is CSASSGAGVTGELFF. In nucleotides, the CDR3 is TGCAGCGCCTCTTCGGGGGCGGGAGTCACCGGGGAGCTGTTTTTT.

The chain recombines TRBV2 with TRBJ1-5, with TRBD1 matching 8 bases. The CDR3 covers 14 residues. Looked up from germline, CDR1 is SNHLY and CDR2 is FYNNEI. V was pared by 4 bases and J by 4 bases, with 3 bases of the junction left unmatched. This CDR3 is CASSGDRINQPQHF. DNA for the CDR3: TGTGCCAGCAGTGGGGACAGGATAAATCAGCCCCAGCATTTT.

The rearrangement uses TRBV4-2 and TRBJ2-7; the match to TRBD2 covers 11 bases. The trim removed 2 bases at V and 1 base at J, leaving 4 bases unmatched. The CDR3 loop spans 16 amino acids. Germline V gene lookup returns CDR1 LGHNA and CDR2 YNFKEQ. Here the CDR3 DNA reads TGTGCCAGCAGCCAACCCGGGACTAGCGGTTCCTACGAGCAGTACTTC. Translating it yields CASSQPGTSGSYEQYF.

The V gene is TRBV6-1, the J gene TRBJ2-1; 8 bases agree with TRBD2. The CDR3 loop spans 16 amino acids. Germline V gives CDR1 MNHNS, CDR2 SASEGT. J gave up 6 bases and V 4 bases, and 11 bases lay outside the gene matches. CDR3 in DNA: TGTGCCAGCAGTGGTAGGGGCGGGAGGAGGTCCAATGAGCAGTTCTTC. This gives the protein CASSGRGGRRSNEQFF.

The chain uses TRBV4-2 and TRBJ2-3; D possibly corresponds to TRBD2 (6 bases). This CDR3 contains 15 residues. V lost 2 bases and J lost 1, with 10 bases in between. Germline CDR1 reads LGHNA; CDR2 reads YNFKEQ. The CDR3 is CASSQLARGTDTQYF. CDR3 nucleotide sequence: TGTGCCAGCAGCCAACTAGCGAGAGGCACAGATACGCAGTATTTT.

The CDR3 nucleotides are TGCGCCAGCAGCCAAGATAGAGGGCCAGGCGATCAGCCCCAGCATTTT. It specifies CASSQDRGPGDQPQHF. This sequence joins TRBV4-1 and TRBJ1-5, with no clear D. V was clipped by 0 bases and J by 5 bases, with 14 bases between them. The CDR3 extends over 16 amino acids. Germline-derived CDR1 and CDR2 are MGHRA and YSYEKL.

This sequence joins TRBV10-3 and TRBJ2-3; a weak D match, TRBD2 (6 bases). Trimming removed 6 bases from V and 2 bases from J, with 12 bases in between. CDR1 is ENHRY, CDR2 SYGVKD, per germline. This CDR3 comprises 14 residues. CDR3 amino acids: CAIRAGPTTDTQYF. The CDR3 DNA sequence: TGTGCCATCAGGGCGGGACCTACCACAGATACGCAGTATTTT.

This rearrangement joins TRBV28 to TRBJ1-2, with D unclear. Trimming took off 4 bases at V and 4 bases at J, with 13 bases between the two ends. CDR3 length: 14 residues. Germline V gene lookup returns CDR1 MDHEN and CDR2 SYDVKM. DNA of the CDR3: TGTGCCAGCAGTTCTCCCCCACACCGCTATGGCTACACCTTC. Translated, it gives CASSSPPHRYGYTF.

This CDR3 reads CASSPFPIAGVSNTGELFF. CDR3 coding DNA: TGCGCCAGCAGCCCATTTCCTATAGCGGGAGTGTCCAACACCGGGGAGCTGTTTTTT. The chain carries TRBV4-1 and TRBJ2-2; 9 bases align to TRBD2. Germline CDR1 MGHRA, CDR2 YSYEKL. V lost 4 bases, J lost 2 bases, and 14 bases stayed unmatched. CDR3 length: 19 residues.

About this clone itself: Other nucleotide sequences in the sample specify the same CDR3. The CDR3 nucleotides are TGTGCCAGCAGCCAACGTACAGGGAACACTGAAGCTTTCTTT. Translated: CASSQRTGNTEAFF. V usage is TRBV14 and J usage is TRBJ1-1; maybe TRBD1 (5 bases). The germline V and J ends were trimmed by 2 bases and 1 base, with 8 bases remaining between them. The CDR3 loop spans 14 amino acids. Germline CDR1 and CDR2: SGHDN and FVKESK. Variable domain in full (rest from reference TRBV14 and TRBJ1-1): EAGVTQFPSHSVIEKGQTVTLRCDPISGHDNLYWYRRVMGKEIKFLLHFVKESKQDESGMPNNRFLAERTGGTYSTLKVQPAELEDSGVYFCASSQRTGNTEAFFGQGTRLTVV.

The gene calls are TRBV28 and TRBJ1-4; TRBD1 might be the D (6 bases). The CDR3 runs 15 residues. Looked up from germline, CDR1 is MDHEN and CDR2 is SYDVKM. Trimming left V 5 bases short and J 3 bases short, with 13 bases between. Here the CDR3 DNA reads TGTGCCAGCAGTATGGGGGGGGCCGCTAATGAAAAACTGTTTTTT. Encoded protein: CASSMGGAANEKLFF.